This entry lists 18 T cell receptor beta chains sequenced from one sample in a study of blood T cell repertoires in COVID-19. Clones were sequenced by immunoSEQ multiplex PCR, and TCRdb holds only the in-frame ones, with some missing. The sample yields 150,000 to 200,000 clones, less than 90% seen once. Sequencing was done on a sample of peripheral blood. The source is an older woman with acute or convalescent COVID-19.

For the CDR3, the DNA is TGTGCCAGCAGCTTAAGTCAGACAGGCGATGGCTACACCTTC. Its protein product is CASSLSQTGDGYTF. The V call is TRBV7-3, the J call TRBJ1-2; D possibly corresponds to TRBD1 (6 bases). Germline V gene data show CDR1 as SGHTA and CDR2 as FQGTGA. V lost 1 base to trimming and J lost 6 bases, with 12 bases between them. The CDR3 runs to 14 residues.

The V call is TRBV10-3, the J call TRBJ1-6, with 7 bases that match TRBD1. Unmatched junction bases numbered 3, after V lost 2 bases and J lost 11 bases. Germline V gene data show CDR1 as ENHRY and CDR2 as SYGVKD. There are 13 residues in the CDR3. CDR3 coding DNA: TGTGCCATCAGTGAGGGACAGGCCCCACCCCTCCACTTT. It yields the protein CAISEGQAPPLHF.

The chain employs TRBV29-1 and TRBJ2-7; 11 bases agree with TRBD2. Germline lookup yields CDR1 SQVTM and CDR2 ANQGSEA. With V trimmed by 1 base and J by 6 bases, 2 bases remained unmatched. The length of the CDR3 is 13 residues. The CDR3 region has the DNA TGCAGCGTTGAAGGGCTAGCGGGGGGCGAGCAGTACTTC. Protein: CSVEGLAGGEQYF.

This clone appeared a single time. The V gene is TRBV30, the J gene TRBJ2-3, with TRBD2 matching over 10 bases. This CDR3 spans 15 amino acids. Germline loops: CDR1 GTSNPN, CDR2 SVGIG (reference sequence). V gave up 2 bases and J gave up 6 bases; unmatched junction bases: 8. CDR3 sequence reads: CAWSKQREGPDTQYF. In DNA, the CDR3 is TGTGCCTGGAGTAAACAGCGGGAGGGCCCGGATACGCAGTATTTT.

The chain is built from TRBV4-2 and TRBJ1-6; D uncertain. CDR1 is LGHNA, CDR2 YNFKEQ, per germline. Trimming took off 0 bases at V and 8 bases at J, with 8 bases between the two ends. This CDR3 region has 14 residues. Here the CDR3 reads CASSQDSFDSPLHF. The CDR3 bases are TGTGCCAGCAGCCAAGATTCTTTTGATTCACCCCTCCACTTT.

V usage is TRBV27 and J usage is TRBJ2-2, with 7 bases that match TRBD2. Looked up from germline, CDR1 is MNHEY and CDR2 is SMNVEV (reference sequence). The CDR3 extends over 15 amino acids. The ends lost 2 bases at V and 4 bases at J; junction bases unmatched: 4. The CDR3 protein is CASSLRQRGTGELFF. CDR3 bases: TGTGCCAGCAGTTTACGACAGCGGGGCACCGGGGAGCTGTTTTTT.

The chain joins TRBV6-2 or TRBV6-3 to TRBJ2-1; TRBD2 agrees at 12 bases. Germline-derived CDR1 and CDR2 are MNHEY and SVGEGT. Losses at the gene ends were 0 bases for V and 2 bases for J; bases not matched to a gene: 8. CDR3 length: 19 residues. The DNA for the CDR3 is TGTGCCAGCAGTTACTCGGCTAGCGGGAGGGCCATCGCCTACAATGAGCAGTTCTTC. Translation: CASSYSASGRAIAYNEQFF.

CDR3 sequence reads: CASSRKEGIAGGKDTQYF. The CDR3 DNA reads TGTGCCAGCAGTCGCAAAGAGGGAATAGCGGGGGGGAAAGATACGCAGTATTTT. V gene TRBV6-9 combines with J gene TRBJ2-3, with 11 bases that match TRBD2. From germline, CDR1 is MNHGY and CDR2 SVAAGI. CDR3 length equals 18 residues. V lost 5 bases, J lost 5 bases, and 15 bases stayed unmatched.

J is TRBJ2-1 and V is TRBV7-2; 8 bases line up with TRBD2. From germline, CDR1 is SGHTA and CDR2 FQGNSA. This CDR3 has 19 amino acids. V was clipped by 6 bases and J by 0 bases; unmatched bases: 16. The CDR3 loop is CASRKRIIGSGGSYNEQFF. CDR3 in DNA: TGTGCCAGCAGAAAAAGGATCATCGGAAGCGGGGGCTCCTACAATGAGCAGTTCTTC.

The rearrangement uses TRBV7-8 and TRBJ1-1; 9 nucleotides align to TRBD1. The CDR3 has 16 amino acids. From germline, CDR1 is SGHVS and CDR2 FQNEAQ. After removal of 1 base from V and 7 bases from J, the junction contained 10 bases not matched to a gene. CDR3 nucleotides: TGTGCCAGCAGCTTAGGCTACAGGGGGCCCGCGGGTGAAGCTTTCTTT. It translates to CASSLGYRGPAGEAFF.

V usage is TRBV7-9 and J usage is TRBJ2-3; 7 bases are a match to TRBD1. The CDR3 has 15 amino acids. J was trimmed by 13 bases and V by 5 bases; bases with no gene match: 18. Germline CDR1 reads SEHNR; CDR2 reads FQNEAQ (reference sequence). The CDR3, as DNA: TGTGCCAGCAGCCGTCAGACAGGGACAGATACGCTTGAGTATTTT. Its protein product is CASSRQTGTDTLEYF.

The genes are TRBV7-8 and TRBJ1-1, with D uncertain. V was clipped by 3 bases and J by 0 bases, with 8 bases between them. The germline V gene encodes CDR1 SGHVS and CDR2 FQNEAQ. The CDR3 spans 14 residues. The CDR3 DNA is TGTGCCAGCAGCTTTACAGAGATGAACACTGAAGCTTTCTTT. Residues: CASSFTEMNTEAFF.

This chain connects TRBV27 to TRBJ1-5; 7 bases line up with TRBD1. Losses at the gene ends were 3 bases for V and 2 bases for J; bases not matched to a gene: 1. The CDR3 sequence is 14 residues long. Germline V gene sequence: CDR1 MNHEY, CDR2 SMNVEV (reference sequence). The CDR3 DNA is TGTGCCAGCAGTTTCAGGGGGGGCAATCAGCCCCAGCATTTT. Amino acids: CASSFRGGNQPQHF.

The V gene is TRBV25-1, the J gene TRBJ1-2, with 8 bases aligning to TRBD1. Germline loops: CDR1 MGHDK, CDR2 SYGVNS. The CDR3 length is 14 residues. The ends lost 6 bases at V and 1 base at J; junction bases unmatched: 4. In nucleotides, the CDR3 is TGTGCCAGCAGACGGACAGGGATTAACTATGGCTACACCTTC. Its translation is CASRRTGINYGYTF.

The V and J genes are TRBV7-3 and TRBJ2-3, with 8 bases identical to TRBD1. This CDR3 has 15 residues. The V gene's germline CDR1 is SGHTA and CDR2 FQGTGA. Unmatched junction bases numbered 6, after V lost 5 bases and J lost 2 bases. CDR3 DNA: TGTGCCAGCAGCCTCAGGGGGCAGGTCACAGATACGCAGTATTTT. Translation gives CASSLRGQVTDTQYF.

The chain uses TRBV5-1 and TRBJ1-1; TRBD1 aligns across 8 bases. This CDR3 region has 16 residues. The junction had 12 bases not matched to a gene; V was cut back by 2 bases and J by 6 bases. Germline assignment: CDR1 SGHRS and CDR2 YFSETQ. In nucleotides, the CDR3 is TGCGCCAGCAGCTTCTCGACCCAGGGGGCTAGCGCTGAAGCTTTCTTT. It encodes CASSFSTQGASAEAFF.

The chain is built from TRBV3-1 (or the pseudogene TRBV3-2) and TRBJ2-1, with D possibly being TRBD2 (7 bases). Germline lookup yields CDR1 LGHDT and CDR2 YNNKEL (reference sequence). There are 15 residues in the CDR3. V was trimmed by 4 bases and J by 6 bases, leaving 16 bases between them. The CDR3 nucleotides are TGTGCCAGCAGCCGTCGGGGGGCGGAAAGCAATGAGCAGTTCTTC. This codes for CASSRRGAESNEQFF.

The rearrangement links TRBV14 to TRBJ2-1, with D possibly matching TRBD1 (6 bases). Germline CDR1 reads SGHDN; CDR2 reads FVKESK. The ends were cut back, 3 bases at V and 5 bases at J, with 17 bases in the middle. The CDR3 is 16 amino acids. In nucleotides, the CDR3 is TGTGCCAGCAGCCACCTGACAGGCAAACAGAACAATGAGCAGTTCTTC. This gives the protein CASSHLTGKQNNEQFF.